This T cell receptor beta chain was retrieved from a study of shared clonotypes between healthy human individuals. Profiling relied on immunoSEQ multiplex PCR, and the TCRdb table lists in-frame clones only, not all of them. Of 2.3 million or so clones in the sample, more than 85% are singletons; the top ten hold under 0.45%. This clone was recorded once. The CDR3 totals 15 residues. CDR1 SGHDT and CDR2 YYEEEE come from the germline V gene. Trimming shortened V by 2 bases and J by 2 bases, and 14 bases separated the two germline ends. The chain is built from TRBV5-6 and TRBJ2-7; TRBD1 might be the D (6 bases). Sample: naive CD4+ T cells from PBMCs. Subset indicated: CD45RA+ positively selected. The sequence was collected from a man aged 18-30 years in good health. Some clones in this sample may be carry-over from other donors' samples. CDR3 sequence (DNA): TGTGCCAGCAGCTTCCAGGGGTCAGGACCCTACGAGCAGTACTTC. It encodes CASSFQGSGPYEQYF.